The present TCR beta chain was sequenced within a study of blood T cell repertoires in COVID-19. Overall study context: COVID-19 samples from acute and convalescent phases originated in the United States, Italy and Spain.

CDR3 length: 16 residues. Trimming removed 0 bases at V and 3 bases at J, with 14 bases between. Germline assignment: CDR1 MNHEY and CDR2 SMNVEV (reference sequence). Libraries were prepared by immunoSEQ multiplex PCR; TCRdb keeps only in-frame clonotypes and omits some of them. The sample yields approximately 200,000 clones, about 81% seen once. Cohort allocation depended upon clinical history that participants reported. Source material: PBMCs or T cells enriched from blood (not recorded which). This TCR was sampled from a woman aged 25 to 39 who had recovered from COVID-19. The chain combines TRBV27 with TRBJ1-2; D is possibly TRBD1 (6 bases). For the CDR3, the DNA is TGTGCCAGCAGTTTATCGCGAGCCGCAGGGGACTATGGCTACACCTTC. Translation: CASSLSRAAGDYGYTF.